This is a list of T cell receptor beta chains from one sample in a study of T cells in Graves' hyperthyroidism and ophthalmopathy. TCRdb reprocessed the multiplex PCR reads via MiXCR and lists one record per CDR3 protein. The data hold a few hundred thousand distinct CDR3 sequences, with around 20% observed a single time. The specimen was blood. The source of these receptors is a young man with Graves' hyperthyroidism. The CDR3 runs from the conserved cysteine through the conserved F or W. D genes are given only for firm matches. Clone sizes are given selectively: once, few, many, or a class where the clone is expanded.

J	D	V	size	CDR3	DNA
TRBJ1-3	TRBD1	TRBV19	many	CASSGIDRGEDTIYF	TGTGCCAGTAGTGGAATAGACAGGGGCGAAGACACCATATATTTT
TRBJ1-1	-	TRBV28	many	CASSLTGTIEAFF	TGTGCCAGCAGTTTAACAGGGACGATAGAAGCTTTCTTT
TRBJ1-5	TRBD1	TRBV2	-	CASSPFLRDRGSQPQHF	TGTGCCAGCAGTCCTTTCCTCCGGGACAGGGGCTCTCAGCCCCAGCATTTT
TRBJ2-2	TRBD1	TRBV12-3/TRBV12-4	many	CASERTGGIGELFF	TGTGCCAGCGAGAGGACAGGGGGCATCGGGGAGCTGTTTTTT
TRBJ2-2	TRBD2	TRBV20-1	many	CSARDSLGGDTGELFF	TGCAGTGCTAGAGATTCCCTCGGGGGGGACACCGGGGAGCTGTTTTTT
TRBJ1-2	TRBD1	TRBV28	many	CASSLGTASYGYTF	TGTGCCAGCAGTTTGGGGACAGCGTCATATGGCTACACCTTC
TRBJ1-1	-	TRBV30	-	CAWRVDQAFF	TGTGCCTGGAGGGTGGATCAGGCTTTCTTT
TRBJ1-5	-	TRBV3-1	few	CASSQGGGAEQPQHF	TGTGCCAGCAGCCAAGGGGGGGGGGCGGAGCAGCCCCAGCATTTT
TRBJ2-2	-	TRBV5-1	many	CASSTQVAGTELFF	TGCGCCAGCAGCACCCAGGTTGCCGGGACAGAGCTGTTTTTT
TRBJ1-3	-	TRBV28	many	CASSPRQPVPGNTIYF	TGTGCCAGCAGTCCCCGACAACCAGTTCCCGGAAACACCATATATTTT
TRBJ2-2	-	TRBV11-2	-	CASSLDQARTGELFF	TGTGCCAGCAGCTTAGATCAGGCGAGGACCGGGGAGCTGTTTTTT
TRBJ1-1	-	TRBV12-3/TRBV12-4	many	CASSLHLTEAFF	TGTGCCAGCAGCTTACACCTCACTGAAGCTTTCTTT
TRBJ2-7	-	TRBV12-3/TRBV12-4	many	CASSLAGPLRSAYEQYF	TGTGCCAGCAGTTTAGCGGGACCGTTGAGGTCCGCCTACGAGCAGTACTTC
TRBJ2-7	-	TRBV28	-	CASSLTPGAGIYEQYF	TGTGCCAGCAGTTTAACCCCCGGGGCAGGAATCTACGAGCAGTACTTC
TRBJ2-6	-	TRBV11-2	-	CASSGTRSGANVLTF	TGTGCCAGCAGCGGCACACGATCTGGGGCCAACGTCCTGACTTTC
TRBJ2-5	-	TRBV10-3	many	CAIGQGGETQYF	TGTGCCATCGGTCAGGGGGGGGAGACCCAGTACTTC